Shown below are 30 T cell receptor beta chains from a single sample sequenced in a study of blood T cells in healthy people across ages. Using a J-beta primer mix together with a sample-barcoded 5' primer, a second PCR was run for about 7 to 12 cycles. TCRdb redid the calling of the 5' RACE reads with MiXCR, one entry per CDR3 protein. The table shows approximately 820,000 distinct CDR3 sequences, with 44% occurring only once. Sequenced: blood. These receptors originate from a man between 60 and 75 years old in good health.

CDR3 bases: TGTGCCAGCAGCGGGGACAGGGCTGGGAATGAGCAGTTCTTC. Amino acids: CASSGDRAGNEQFF. The chain uses TRBV7-9 and TRBJ2-1; 9 nucleotides line up with TRBD1. Trimming removed 5 bases from V and 7 bases from J; junction bases left unmatched: 6. Germline values: CDR1 SEHNR, CDR2 FQNEAQ (reference sequence). The CDR3 sequence is 14 residues long. Full variable domain (rest looked up from reference TRBV7-9 and TRBJ2-1): DTGVSQNPRHKITKRGQNVTFRCDPISEHNRLYWYRQTLGQGPEFLTYFQNEAQLEKSRLLSDRFSAERPKGSFSTLEIQRTEQGDSAMYLCASSGDRAGNEQFFGPGTRLTVL.

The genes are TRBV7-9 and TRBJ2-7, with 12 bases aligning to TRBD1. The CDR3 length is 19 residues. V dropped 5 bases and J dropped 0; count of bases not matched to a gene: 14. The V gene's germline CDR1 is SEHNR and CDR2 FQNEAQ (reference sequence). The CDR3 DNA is TGTGCCAGCAGCCCGAGAACGGGACAGGGGGCCGTAAGCTCCTACGAGCAGTACTTC. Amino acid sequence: CASSPRTGQGAVSSYEQYF.

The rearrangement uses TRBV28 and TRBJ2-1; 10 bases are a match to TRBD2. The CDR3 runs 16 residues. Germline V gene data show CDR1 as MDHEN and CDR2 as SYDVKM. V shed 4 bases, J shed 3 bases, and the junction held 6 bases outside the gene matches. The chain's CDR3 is CASSSPLAGNYNEQFF. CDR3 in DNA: TGTGCCAGCAGTTCACCACTAGCGGGGAACTACAATGAGCAGTTCTTC.

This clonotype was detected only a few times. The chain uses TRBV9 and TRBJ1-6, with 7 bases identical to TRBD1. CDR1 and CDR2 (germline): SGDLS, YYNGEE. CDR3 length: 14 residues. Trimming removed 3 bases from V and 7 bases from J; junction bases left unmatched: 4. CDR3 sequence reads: CASSAGTVNSPLHF. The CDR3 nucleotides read TGTGCCAGCAGCGCCGGGACAGTGAATTCACCCCTCCACTTT.

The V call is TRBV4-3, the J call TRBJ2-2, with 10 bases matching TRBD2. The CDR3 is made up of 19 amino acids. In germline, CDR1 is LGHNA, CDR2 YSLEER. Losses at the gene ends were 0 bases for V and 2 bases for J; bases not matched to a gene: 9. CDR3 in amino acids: CASSQDRLERGGNTGELFF. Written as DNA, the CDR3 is TGCGCCAGCAGCCAAGATAGGCTTGAGCGGGGGGGAAACACCGGGGAGCTGTTTTTT.

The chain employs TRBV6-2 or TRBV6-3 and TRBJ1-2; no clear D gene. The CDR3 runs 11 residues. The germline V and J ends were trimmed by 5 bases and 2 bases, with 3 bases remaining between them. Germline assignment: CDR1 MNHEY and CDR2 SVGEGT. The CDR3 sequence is CASSGNYGYTF. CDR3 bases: TGTGCCAGCAGTGGCAACTATGGCTACACCTTC.

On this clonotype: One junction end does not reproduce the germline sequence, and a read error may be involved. The CDR3 region has the DNA TGCGCCAGCAGCGCCATGACTAGTAACAACGAGCAGTTCTTC. Translation: CASSAMTSNNEQFF. The chain combines TRBV5-1 with TRBJ2-1; TRBD2 is a possible D gene (6 bases). Germline V CDR1 and CDR2: SGHRS, YFSETQ. The CDR3 covers 14 residues.

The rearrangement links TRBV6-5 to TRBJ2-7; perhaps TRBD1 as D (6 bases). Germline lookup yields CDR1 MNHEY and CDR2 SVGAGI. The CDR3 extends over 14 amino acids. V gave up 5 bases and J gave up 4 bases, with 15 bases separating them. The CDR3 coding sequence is TGTGCCAGCAGTGACCGACAGGTCGGGTACGAGCAGTACTTC. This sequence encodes CASSDRQVGYEQYF.

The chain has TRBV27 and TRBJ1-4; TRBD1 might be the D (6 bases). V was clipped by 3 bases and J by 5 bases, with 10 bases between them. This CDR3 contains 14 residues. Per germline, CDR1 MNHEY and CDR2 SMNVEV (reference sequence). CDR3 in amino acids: CASSFSGVNEKLFF. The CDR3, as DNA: TGTGCCAGCAGTTTCTCAGGGGTAAATGAAAAACTGTTTTTT.

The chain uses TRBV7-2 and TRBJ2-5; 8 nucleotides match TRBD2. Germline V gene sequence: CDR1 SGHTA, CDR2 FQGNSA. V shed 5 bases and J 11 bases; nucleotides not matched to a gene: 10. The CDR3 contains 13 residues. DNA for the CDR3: TGTGCCAGCAGCATTAGCGGGACCTACGGGCAGTACTTC. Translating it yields CASSISGTYGQYF.

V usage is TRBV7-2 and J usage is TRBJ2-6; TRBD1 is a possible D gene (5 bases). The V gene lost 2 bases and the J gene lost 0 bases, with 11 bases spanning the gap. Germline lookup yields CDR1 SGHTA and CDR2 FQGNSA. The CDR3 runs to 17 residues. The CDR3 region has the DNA TGTGCCAGCAGCTTAAATGGGGCCGTCTCTGGGGCCAACGTCCTGACTTTC. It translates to CASSLNGAVSGANVLTF.

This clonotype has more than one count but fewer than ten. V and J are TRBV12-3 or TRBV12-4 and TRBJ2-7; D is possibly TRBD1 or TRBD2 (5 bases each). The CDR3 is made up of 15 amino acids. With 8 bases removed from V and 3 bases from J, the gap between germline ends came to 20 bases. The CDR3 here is CASPIIRGPGYEQYF. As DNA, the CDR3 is TGTGCCAGCCCGATTATCCGGGGCCCGGGCTACGAGCAGTACTTC.

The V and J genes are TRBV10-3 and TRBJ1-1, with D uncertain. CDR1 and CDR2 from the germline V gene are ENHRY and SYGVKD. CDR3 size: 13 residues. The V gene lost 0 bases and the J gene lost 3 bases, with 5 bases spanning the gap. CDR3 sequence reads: CAISESTYTEAFF. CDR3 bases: TGTGCCATCAGTGAGTCTACCTACACTGAAGCTTTCTTT.

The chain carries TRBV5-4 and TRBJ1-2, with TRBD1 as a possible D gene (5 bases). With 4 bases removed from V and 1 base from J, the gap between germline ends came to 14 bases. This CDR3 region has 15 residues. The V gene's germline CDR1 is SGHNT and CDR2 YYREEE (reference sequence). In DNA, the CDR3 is TGTGCCAGCAGCCGGGGGGGGACCGATAACTATGGCTACACCTTC. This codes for CASSRGGTDNYGYTF.

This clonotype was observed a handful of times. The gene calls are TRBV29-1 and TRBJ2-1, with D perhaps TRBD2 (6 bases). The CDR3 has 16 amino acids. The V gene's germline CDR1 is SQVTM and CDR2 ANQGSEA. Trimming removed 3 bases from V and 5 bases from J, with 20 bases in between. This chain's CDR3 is CSVDNPGRTMNNEQFF. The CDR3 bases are TGCAGCGTTGACAACCCCGGGCGGACTATGAACAATGAGCAGTTCTTC.

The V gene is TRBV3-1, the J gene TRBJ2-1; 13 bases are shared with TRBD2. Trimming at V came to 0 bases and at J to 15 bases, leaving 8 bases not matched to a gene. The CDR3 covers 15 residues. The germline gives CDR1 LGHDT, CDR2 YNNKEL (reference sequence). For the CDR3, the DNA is TGTGCCAGCAGCCAAGATCCACTAGCGGGAGGGGCTGGGTTCTTC. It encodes CASSQDPLAGGAGFF.

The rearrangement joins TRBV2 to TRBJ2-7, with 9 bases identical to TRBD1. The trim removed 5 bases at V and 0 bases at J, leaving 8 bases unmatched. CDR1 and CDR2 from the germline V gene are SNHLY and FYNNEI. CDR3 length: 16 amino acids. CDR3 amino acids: CASSRNRDRASYEQYF. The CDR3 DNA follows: TGTGCCAGCAGTAGGAACCGGGACAGGGCCTCCTACGAGCAGTACTTC.

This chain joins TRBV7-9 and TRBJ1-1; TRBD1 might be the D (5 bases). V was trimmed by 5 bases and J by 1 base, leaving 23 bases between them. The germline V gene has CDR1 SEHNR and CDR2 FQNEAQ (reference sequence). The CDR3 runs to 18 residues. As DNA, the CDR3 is TGTGCCAGCAGCCTTACCACGGCGGGGACCTTGAAGAACACTGAAGCTTTCTTT. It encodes CASSLTTAGTLKNTEAFF.

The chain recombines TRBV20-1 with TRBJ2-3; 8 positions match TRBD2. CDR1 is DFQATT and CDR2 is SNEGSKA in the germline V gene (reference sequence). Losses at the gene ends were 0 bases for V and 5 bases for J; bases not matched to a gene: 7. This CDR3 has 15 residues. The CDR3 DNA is TGCAGTGCTAGAGAGGCTAGCGGGCTGAGAGATACGCAGTATTTT. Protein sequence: CSAREASGLRDTQYF.

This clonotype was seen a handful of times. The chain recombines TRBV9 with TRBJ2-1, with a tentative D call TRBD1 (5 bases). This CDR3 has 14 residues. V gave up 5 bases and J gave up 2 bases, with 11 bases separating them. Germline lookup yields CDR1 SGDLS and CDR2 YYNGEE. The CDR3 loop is CASSGAATYNEQFF. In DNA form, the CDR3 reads TGTGCCAGCAGTGGGGCGGCGACCTACAATGAGCAGTTCTTC.

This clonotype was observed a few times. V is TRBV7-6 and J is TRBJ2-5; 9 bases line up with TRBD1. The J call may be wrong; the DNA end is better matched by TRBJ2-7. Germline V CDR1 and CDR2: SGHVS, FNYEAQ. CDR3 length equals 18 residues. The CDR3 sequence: CASSPYIPFRDREFEQYF. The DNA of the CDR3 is TGTGCCAGCAGTCCTTATATCCCTTTCCGGGACAGGGAGTTCGAGCAGTACTTC.

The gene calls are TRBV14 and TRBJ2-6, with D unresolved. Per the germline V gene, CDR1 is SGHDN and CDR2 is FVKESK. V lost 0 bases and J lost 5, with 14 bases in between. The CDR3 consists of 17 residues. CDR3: CASSQDGPPARANVLTF. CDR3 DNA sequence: TGTGCCAGCAGCCAAGATGGCCCCCCGGCTAGGGCCAACGTCCTGACTTTC. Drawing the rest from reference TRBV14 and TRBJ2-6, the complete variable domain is EAGVTQFPSHSVIEKGQTVTLRCDPISGHDNLYWYRRVMGKEIKFLLHFVKESKQDESGMPNNRFLAERTGGTYSTLKVQPAELEDSGVYFCASSQDGPPARANVLTFGAGSRLTVL.

The CDR3 nucleotides are TGTGCCAGCAGTTTTTGGGACAGGGGCTTATACGAGCAGTACTTC. Its protein is CASSFWDRGLYEQYF. This chain uses TRBV28 with TRBJ2-7; 10 bases align to TRBD1. J lost 4 bases, V lost 3 bases, and 6 bases had no gene match. The CDR3 is made up of 15 amino acids. Germline assignment: CDR1 MDHEN and CDR2 SYDVKM.

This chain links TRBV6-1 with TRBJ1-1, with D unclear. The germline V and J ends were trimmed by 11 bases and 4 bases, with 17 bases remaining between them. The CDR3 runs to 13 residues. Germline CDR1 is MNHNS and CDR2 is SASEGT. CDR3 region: CARKRIPLTEAFF. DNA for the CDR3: TGTGCCCGAAAGAGGATCCCGCTCACTGAAGCTTTCTTT.

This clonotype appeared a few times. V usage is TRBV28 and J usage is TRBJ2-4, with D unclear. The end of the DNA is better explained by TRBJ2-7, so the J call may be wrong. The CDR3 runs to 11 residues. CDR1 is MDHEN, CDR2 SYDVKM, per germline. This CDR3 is CASSSWNEQYF. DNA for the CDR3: TGTGCCAGCAGTTCGTGGAACGAGCAGTACTTC.

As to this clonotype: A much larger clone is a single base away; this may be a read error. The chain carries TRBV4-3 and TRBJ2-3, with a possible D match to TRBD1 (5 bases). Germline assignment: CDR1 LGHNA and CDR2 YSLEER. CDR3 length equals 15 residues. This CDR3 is CASSQARQNTDMQYF. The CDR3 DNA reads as TGCGCCAGCAGCCAAGCGCGACAGAATACAGATATGCAGTATTTT.

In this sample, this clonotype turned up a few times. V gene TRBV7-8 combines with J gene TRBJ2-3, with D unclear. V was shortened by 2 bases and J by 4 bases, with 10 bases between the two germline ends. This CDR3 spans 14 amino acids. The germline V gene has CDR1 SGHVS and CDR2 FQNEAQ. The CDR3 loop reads CASSLYRASDTQYF. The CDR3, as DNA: TGTGCCAGCAGCTTATATCGCGCTTCAGATACGCAGTATTTT.

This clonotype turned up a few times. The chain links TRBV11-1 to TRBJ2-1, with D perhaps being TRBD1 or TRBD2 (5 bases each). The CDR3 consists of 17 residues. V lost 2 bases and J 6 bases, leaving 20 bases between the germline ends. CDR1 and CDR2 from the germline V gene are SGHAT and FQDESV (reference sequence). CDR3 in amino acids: CASSLSDIEGIFNEQFF. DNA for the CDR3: TGTGCCAGCAGCTTAAGTGATATCGAGGGGATCTTCAATGAGCAGTTCTTC.

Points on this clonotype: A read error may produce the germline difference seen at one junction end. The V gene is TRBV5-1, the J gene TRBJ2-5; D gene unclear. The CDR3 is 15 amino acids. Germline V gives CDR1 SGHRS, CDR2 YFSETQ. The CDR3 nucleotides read TGCGCCGGCAGCCCCACCGTCGGCGGACGAGAGACCCAGTACTTC. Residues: CAGSPTVGGRETQYF.

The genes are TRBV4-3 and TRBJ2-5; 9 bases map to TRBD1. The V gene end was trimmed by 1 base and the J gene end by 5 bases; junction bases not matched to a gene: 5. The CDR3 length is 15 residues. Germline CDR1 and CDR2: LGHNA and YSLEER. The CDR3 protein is CASSQARTGVETQYF. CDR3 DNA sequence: TGCGCCAGCAGCCAAGCAAGGACAGGGGTCGAGACCCAGTACTTC.